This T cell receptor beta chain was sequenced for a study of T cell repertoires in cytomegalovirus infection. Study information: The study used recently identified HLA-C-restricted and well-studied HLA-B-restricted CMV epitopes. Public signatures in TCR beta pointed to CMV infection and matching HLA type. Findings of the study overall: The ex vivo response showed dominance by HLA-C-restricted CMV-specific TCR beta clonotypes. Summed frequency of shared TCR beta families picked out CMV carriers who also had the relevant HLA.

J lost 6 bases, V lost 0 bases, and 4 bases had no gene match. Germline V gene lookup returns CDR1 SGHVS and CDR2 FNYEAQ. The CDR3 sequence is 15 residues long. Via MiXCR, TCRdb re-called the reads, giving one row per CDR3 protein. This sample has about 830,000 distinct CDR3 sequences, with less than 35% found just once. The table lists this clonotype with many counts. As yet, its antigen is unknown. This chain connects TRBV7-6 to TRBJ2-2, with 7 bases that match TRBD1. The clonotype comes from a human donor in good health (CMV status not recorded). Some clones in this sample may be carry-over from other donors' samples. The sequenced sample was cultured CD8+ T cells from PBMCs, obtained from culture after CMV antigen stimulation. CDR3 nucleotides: TGTGCCAGCAGCTTAGCAGGGGGCGGGTCCGGGGAGCTGTTTTTT. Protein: CASSLAGGGSGELFF.